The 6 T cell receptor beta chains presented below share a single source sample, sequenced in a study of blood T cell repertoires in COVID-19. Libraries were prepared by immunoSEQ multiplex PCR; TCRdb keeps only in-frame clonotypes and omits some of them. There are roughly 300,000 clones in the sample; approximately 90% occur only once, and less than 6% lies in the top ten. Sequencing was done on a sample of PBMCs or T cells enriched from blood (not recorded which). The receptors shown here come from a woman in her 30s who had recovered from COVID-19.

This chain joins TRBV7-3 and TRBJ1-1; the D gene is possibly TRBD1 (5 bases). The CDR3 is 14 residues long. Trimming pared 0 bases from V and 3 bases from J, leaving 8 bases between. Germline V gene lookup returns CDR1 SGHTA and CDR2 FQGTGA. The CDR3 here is CASSLTVRDTEAFF. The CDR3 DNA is TGTGCCAGCAGCTTAACTGTCAGGGACACTGAAGCTTTCTTT.

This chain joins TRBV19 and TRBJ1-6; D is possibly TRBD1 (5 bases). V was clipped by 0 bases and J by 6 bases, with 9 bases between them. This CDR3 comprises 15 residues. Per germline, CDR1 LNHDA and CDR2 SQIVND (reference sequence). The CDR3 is CASSIEDKGNSPLHF. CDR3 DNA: TGTGCCAGTAGTATAGAGGACAAGGGTAATTCACCCCTCCACTTT.

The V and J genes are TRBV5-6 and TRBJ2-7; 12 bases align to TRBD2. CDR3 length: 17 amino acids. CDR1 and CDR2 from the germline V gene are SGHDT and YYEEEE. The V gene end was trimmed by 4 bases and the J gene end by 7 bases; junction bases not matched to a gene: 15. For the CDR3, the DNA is TGTGCCAGCAGCCCTCGGACTAGCGGGGACCCATGGAGAGAGCAGTACTTC. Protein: CASSPRTSGDPWREQYF.

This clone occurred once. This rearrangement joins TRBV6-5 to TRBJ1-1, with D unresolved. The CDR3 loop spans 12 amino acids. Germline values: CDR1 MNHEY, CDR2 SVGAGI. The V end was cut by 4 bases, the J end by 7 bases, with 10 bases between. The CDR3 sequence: CASSSNDIEAFF. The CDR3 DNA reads TGTGCCAGCAGTTCTAACGATATTGAAGCTTTCTTT.

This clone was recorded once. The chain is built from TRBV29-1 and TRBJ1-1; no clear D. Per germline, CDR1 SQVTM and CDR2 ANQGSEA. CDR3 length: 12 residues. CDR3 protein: CSGVLGSTEAFF. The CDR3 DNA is TGCAGTGGAGTTCTGGGGAGTACTGAAGCTTTCTTT. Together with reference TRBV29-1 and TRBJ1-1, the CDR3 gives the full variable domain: SAVISQKPSRDICQRGTSLTIQCQVDSQVTMMFWYRQQPGQSLTLIATANQGSEATYESGFVIDKFPISRPNLTFSTLTVSNMSPEDSSIYLCSGVLGSTEAFFGQGTRLTVV.

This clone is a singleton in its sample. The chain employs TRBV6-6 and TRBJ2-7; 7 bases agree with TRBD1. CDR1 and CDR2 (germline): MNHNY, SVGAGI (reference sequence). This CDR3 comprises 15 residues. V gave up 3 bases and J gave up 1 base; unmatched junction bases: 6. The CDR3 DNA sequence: TGTGCCAGCAGTTATACACAGGGGTTGTCCTACGAGCAGTACTTC. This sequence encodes CASSYTQGLSYEQYF.